The 7 T cell receptor beta chains in this list originate from one sample, sequenced in a study of blood T cell repertoires in COVID-19. Sequencing used immunoSEQ multiplex PCR; TCRdb keeps in-frame clones, though not all of them. This table has about 230,000 clones, about 85% appearing once. The sample comprised peripheral blood. The origin of the receptors is a man aged 40-55 years with acute or convalescent COVID-19.

The V call is TRBV3-1 (or the pseudogene TRBV3-2), the J call TRBJ2-7, with TRBD2 identical over 10 bases. CDR1 and CDR2 (germline): LGHDT, YNNKEL (reference sequence). The CDR3 length is 20 residues. Losses at the gene ends were 0 bases for V and 2 bases for J; bases not matched to a gene: 16. The CDR3 coding sequence is TGTGCCAGCAGCCAAGATCCCCGGGGTAGCGGGGGGCCCCTAACCTACGAGCAGTACTTC. Its protein is CASSQDPRGSGGPLTYEQYF.

This clone was observed a single time. The chain joins TRBV5-4 to TRBJ1-1, with 7 bases that match TRBD1. The V gene's germline CDR1 is SGHNT and CDR2 YYREEE (reference sequence). Trimming removed 1 base from V and 7 bases from J; junction bases left unmatched: 4. This CDR3 contains 13 residues. The DNA for the CDR3 is TGTGCCAGCAGCTTGCTTCCAGGGGGTGAAGCTTTCTTT. This sequence encodes CASSLLPGGEAFF.

This clone was found a few times. The sample carries other DNA sequences with the same CDR3. The chain has TRBV7-2 and TRBJ2-3, with D maybe TRBD1 (5 bases). This CDR3 is 12 amino acids long. Germline CDR1 SGHTA, CDR2 FQGNSA. V lost 4 bases to trimming and J lost 4 bases, with 6 bases between them. DNA of the CDR3: TGTGCCAGCAGCTGGACACCAGATACGCAGTATTTT. This codes for CASSWTPDTQYF.

The chain couples TRBV6-6 to TRBJ1-1, with TRBD1 matching 9 bases. Trimming removed 6 bases from V and 5 bases from J; junction bases left unmatched: 4. Per the germline V gene, CDR1 is MNHNY and CDR2 is SVGAGI (reference sequence). CDR3 size: 13 residues. This CDR3 reads CASSADRGTEAFF. DNA of the CDR3: TGTGCCAGCAGCGCCGACAGGGGGACTGAAGCTTTCTTT.

CDR3 sequence reads: CSVIQGGTNSGNTIYF. CDR3 nucleotides: TGCAGCGTTATTCAAGGTGGGACAAACTCTGGAAACACCATATATTTT. V usage is TRBV29-1 and J usage is TRBJ1-3, with D possibly being TRBD1 (6 bases). CDR3 length equals 16 residues. Trimming removed 5 bases from V and 0 bases from J, with 17 bases in between. In germline, CDR1 is SQVTM, CDR2 ANQGSEA.

The rearrangement links TRBV6-5 to TRBJ1-2, with 10 positions matching TRBD1. The CDR3 sequence is 15 residues long. Germline V lookup: CDR1 MNHEY, CDR2 SVGAGI. V lost 0 bases and J lost 4; bases outside the gene matches: 2. The CDR3 is CASSYSTGGGYGYTF. The CDR3 nucleotides are TGTGCCAGCAGTTACTCGACAGGGGGCGGCTATGGCTACACCTTC.

J is TRBJ1-1 and V is TRBV27; D perhaps matches TRBD1 (5 bases). V was cut by 10 bases and J by 5 bases, with 20 bases left in between. The CDR3 loop spans 14 amino acids. CDR1 and CDR2 from the germline V gene are MNHEY and SMNVEV (reference sequence). The CDR3 DNA sequence: TGTGCCACCCGCCCCGCCAGGGCCGATACTGAAGCTTTCTTT. It specifies CATRPARADTEAFF.